The TCR beta chain under discussion was sequenced for a study of blood T cells in healthy people across ages. This clonotype has just a few counts. Its specificity is unknown. A second roughly 6 to 12 cycle PCR used barcoded and J-beta primers. Each CDR3 protein is one row after TCRdb ran MiXCR on the 5' RACE reads. The sample holds 650,000 to 700,000 distinct CDR3 sequences, roughly 32% seen once. Study-level points and caveats: The study found TCR beta diversity correlated strongly with naive T cell percentage.

This clonotype originated in a woman older than 75 in good health. The sequenced material came from blood.

In DNA form, the CDR3 reads TGTGCCAGCAGAGAACAGGGACTTGAGAATGAAAAACTGTTTTTT. Amino acid sequence: CASREQGLENEKLFF. V gene TRBV2 combines with J gene TRBJ1-4, with D tentatively TRBD1 (6 bases). CDR1 is SNHLY and CDR2 is FYNNEI in the germline V gene. V was cut by 6 bases and J by 5 bases, with 16 bases left in between. The CDR3 consists of 15 residues.